The 13 T cell receptor beta chains below were found in one sample sequenced in a study of blood T cell repertoires in COVID-19. Sequencing was performed with immunoSEQ multiplex PCR; in TCRdb, only in-frame clones are kept and a portion is missing. The profile shows 200,000 to 250,000 clones, around 82% of them singletons. Sequenced sample: peripheral blood. These receptors all stem from a woman in her seventies with acute or convalescent COVID-19.

V is TRBV19 and J is TRBJ1-6, with D perhaps TRBD1 (5 bases). This CDR3 contains 19 residues. V was pared by 1 base and J by 14 bases, with 30 bases between. Germline CDR1 reads LNHDA; CDR2 reads SQIVND (reference sequence). CDR3: CASSIVGVWGSSDSFALHF. The CDR3 DNA sequence: TGTGCCAGTAGTATAGTGGGTGTGTGGGGCTCCTCGGATTCGTTCGCCCTCCACTTT.

Here the CDR3 DNA reads TGTGCCAGCACCACACGGGACAGGGGGATTTACACCTTC. Residues: CASTTRDRGIYTF. The chain couples TRBV28 to TRBJ1-2, with TRBD1 matching 11 bases. The CDR3 contains 13 residues. V was pared by 7 bases and J by 11 bases, with 9 bases of the junction left unmatched. CDR1 is MDHEN and CDR2 is SYDVKM in the germline V gene.

This chain joins TRBV28 and TRBJ1-2; 8 bases are shared with TRBD1. This CDR3 has 16 residues. With 5 bases clipped from V and 4 bases from J, the junction kept 12 bases outside the gene matches. Germline lookup yields CDR1 MDHEN and CDR2 SYDVKM. In nucleotides, the CDR3 is TGTGCCAGCAGTGTGGACAGGGTTTTAGGGGGCTATGGCTACACCTTC. It encodes CASSVDRVLGGYGYTF.

V and J are TRBV23-1 and TRBJ2-7; 7 nucleotides align to TRBD2. TRBV23-1 is designated an ORF whose function remains uncertain. Trimming cost V 3 bases and J 2 bases; bases outside gene matches: 7. The CDR3 length is 15 residues. The CDR3 bases are TGCGCCAGCAGTCATGGGAGGGTCGACCCCTACGAGCAGTACTTC. Its translation: CASSHGRVDPYEQYF.

The chain links TRBV5-1 to TRBJ2-1, with 7 bases lining up with TRBD2. CDR1 and CDR2 (germline): SGHRS, YFSETQ. This CDR3 has 12 residues. The J segment lost 9 bases and the V segment lost 4 bases, leaving 4 bases of the junction unmatched. This chain's CDR3 is CASSPERGEQFF. The DNA for the CDR3 is TGCGCCAGCAGCCCGGAGCGGGGTGAGCAGTTCTTC.

V usage is TRBV5-1 and J usage is TRBJ2-7, with TRBD2 identical over 10 bases. This CDR3 spans 16 amino acids. Trimming at V came to 0 bases and at J to 2 bases, leaving 5 bases not matched to a gene. Germline CDR1 SGHRS, CDR2 YFSETQ. The CDR3 region has the DNA TGCGCCAGCAGCTTGGGGTCCAGCGGGAGGGCCTACGAGCAGTACTTC. Its translation: CASSLGSSGRAYEQYF.

The chain recombines TRBV3-1 (or the pseudogene TRBV3-2) with TRBJ2-2, with D possibly matching TRBD2 (6 bases). V was pared by 1 base and J by 8 bases, with 17 bases between. Germline V lookup: CDR1 LGHDT, CDR2 YNNKEL (reference sequence). The CDR3 loop spans 16 amino acids. In DNA, the CDR3 is TGTGCCAGCAGCCAAGGGAACCGGGACTTAAGGGGGGAGCTGTTTTTT. Protein product: CASSQGNRDLRGELFF.

The gene calls are TRBV29-1 and TRBJ2-1; 16 nucleotides align to TRBD2. Germline assignment: CDR1 SQVTM and CDR2 ANQGSEA. After removal of 6 bases from V and 12 bases from J, the junction contained 11 bases not matched to a gene. This CDR3 contains 15 residues. Here the CDR3 reads CSVQTGLAGGDGQFF. The CDR3 DNA sequence: TGCAGCGTCCAAACGGGACTAGCGGGGGGGGATGGGCAGTTCTTC.

The V gene is TRBV7-2, the J gene TRBJ2-7; 7 bases match TRBD2. The ends lost 2 bases at V and 0 bases at J; junction bases unmatched: 4. Germline CDR1 SGHTA, CDR2 FQGNSA. The CDR3 consists of 15 residues. In nucleotides, the CDR3 is TGTGCCAGCAGCTTAAGCGGGACGGTCTCCTACGAGCAGTACTTC. Its protein is CASSLSGTVSYEQYF.

The chain couples TRBV27 to TRBJ1-2; 10 bases are shared with TRBD1. Germline values: CDR1 MNHEY, CDR2 SMNVEV (reference sequence). The ends lost 6 bases at V and 8 bases at J; junction bases unmatched: 18. The CDR3 is 17 residues long. In nucleotides, the CDR3 is TGTGCCAGCAGCCGAGGGGGGACAGGGGCGTCAGTCCGCGGCTACACCTTC. Translation gives CASSRGGTGASVRGYTF.

The chain employs TRBV6-5 and TRBJ1-3; no firm D call. Deletions cut 6 bases from V and 0 bases from J, with 6 bases between. The CDR3 extends over 13 amino acids. Germline loops: CDR1 MNHEY, CDR2 SVGAGI. The CDR3 loop reads CASSLSSGNTIYF. Written as DNA, the CDR3 is TGTGCCAGCAGCCTATCCTCTGGAAACACCATATATTTT.

The chain employs TRBV9 and TRBJ2-4; TRBD2 aligns across 7 bases. Germline V gene sequence: CDR1 SGDLS, CDR2 YYNGEE. This CDR3 spans 15 amino acids. V was clipped by 5 bases and J by 6 bases; unmatched bases: 11. Written as DNA, the CDR3 is TGTGCCAGCAGTCGCAGCGGGGATAGTGCAAACATTCAGTACTTC. Its translation is CASSRSGDSANIQYF.

The chain recombines TRBV6-5 with TRBJ2-7, with TRBD2 identical over 10 bases. Germline V gene sequence: CDR1 MNHEY, CDR2 SVGAGI. Trimming cost V 0 bases and J 2 bases; bases outside gene matches: 4. The CDR3 runs 16 residues. CDR3 in DNA: TGTGCCAGCAGTTACTCAGCGCTAGCGGGGGCCTACGAGCAGTACTTC. Amino acids: CASSYSALAGAYEQYF.